What follows are 20 T cell receptor beta chains derived from one specimen sequenced in a study of metastatic and nonmetastatic thyroid tumors. Until they underwent thyroid surgery, no patient had received any treatment. TCRdb re-called the PCR reads via MiXCR. Among approximately 31,000 clones, just under 30% were seen once, and the ten largest hold roughly 30%. The sequenced material came from blood. These receptors all come from a female donor with papillary thyroid cancer or a benign thyroid nodule (not recorded which). Some clones in this sample may be carry-over from other donors' samples.

The chain is built from TRBV10-1 and TRBJ2-2, with 8 positions matching TRBD1. The J segment lost 5 bases and the V segment lost 5 bases, leaving 10 bases of the junction unmatched. Germline loops: CDR1 WNHNN, CDR2 SYGVQD (reference sequence). CDR3 length equals 16 residues. The CDR3 sequence is CASSHAGQGKTGELFF. The CDR3 nucleotides are TGCGCCAGCAGTCACGCCGGACAGGGAAAAACCGGGGAGCTGTTTTTT.

By frequency in the sample, this clone is medium-sized. V is TRBV27 and J is TRBJ2-7, with D maybe TRBD2 (6 bases). Per the germline V gene, CDR1 is MNHEY and CDR2 is SMNVEV (reference sequence). The CDR3 contains 15 residues. V gave up 5 bases and J gave up 2 bases, with 16 bases separating them. The CDR3 sequence is CASSTRDSRAYEQYF. The CDR3 nucleotides are TGTGCCAGCAGTACACGGGACTCCCGCGCCTACGAGCAGTACTTC.

The V call is TRBV28, the J call TRBJ2-7; 7 bases map to TRBD1. V gave up 6 bases and J gave up 1 base; unmatched junction bases: 6. The CDR3 has 14 amino acids. The germline gives CDR1 MDHEN, CDR2 SYDVKM. CDR3 coding DNA: TGTGCCAGCAGCTACAGGACAGGTTCCTACGAGCAGTACTTC. Encoded protein: CASSYRTGSYEQYF.

This chain links TRBV6-1 with TRBJ2-1, with D unresolved. The CDR3 runs to 13 residues. Per the germline V gene, CDR1 is MNHNS and CDR2 is SASEGT. The V and J ends lost 3 bases and 8 bases respectively, with 11 bases between them. CDR3: CASSELLIDEQFF. DNA for the CDR3: TGTGCCAGCAGTGAGTTACTTATTGATGAGCAGTTCTTC.

In its sample, this clone was seen a few times. The rearrangement links TRBV6-1 to TRBJ1-2; a possible D gene is TRBD1 (6 bases). CDR3 length: 13 residues. CDR1 and CDR2 from the germline V gene are MNHNS and SASEGT. Trimming shortened V by 5 bases and J by 5 bases, and 12 bases separated the two germline ends. CDR3 coding DNA: TGTGCCAGCAGTCCAGGGGATATTTATGGCTACACCTTC. The encoded protein is CASSPGDIYGYTF.

This clone was seen ten or more times. This chain joins TRBV5-6 and TRBJ2-6; TRBD2 matches 10 bases. Germline V gene lookup returns CDR1 SGHDT and CDR2 YYEEEE. V shed 4 bases, J shed 0 bases, and the junction held 7 bases outside the gene matches. The CDR3 loop spans 18 amino acids. This chain's CDR3 is CASSHRLAGFSGANVLTF. CDR3 nucleotide sequence: TGTGCCAGCAGCCATCGACTAGCGGGCTTCTCTGGGGCCAACGTCCTGACTTTC. The complete variable domain, with remaining parts taken from reference TRBV5-6 and TRBJ2-6, reads DAGVTQSPTHLIKTRGQQVTLRCSPKSGHDTVSWYQQALGQGPQFIFQYYEEEERQRGNFPDRFSGHQFPNYSSELNVNALLLGDSALYLCASSHRLAGFSGANVLTFGAGSRLTVL.

The V gene is TRBV28, the J gene TRBJ2-1; 12 bases align to TRBD2. With V trimmed by 6 bases and J by 9 bases, 6 bases remained unmatched. There are 14 residues in the CDR3. In germline, CDR1 is MDHEN, CDR2 SYDVKM. The CDR3 loop reads CASSLRLAGVEQFF. CDR3 DNA sequence: TGTGCCAGCAGCTTAAGACTAGCGGGAGTTGAGCAGTTCTTC.

The rearrangement uses TRBV6-1 and TRBJ2-2; D ambiguous. The CDR3 has 13 residues. Germline V gene sequence: CDR1 MNHNS, CDR2 SASEGT. The V and J ends lost 7 bases and 9 bases respectively, with 15 bases between them. CDR3 protein: CASTPAPRRELFF. In DNA, the CDR3 is TGTGCCAGCACCCCAGCGCCCAGGCGGGAGCTGTTTTTT.

The rearrangement uses TRBV4-2 and TRBJ2-2; no firm D call. The germline gives CDR1 LGHNA, CDR2 YNFKEQ. The length of the CDR3 is 16 residues. Trimming cost V 0 bases and J 7 bases, with 15 bases left between them. CDR3 in amino acids: CASSQDRGRSVGELFF. The CDR3 coding sequence is TGTGCCAGCAGCCAAGATCGTGGCCGCTCCGTCGGGGAGCTGTTTTTT.

Worth noting for this clone: Mismatch with germline at one junction end may stem from a read error. V gene TRBV6-5 combines with J gene TRBJ1-2, with D hard to call. This CDR3 is 16 amino acids long. From germline, CDR1 is MNHEY and CDR2 SVGAGI. Here the CDR3 DNA reads TGTGCCAGCGGTTATCAACCGGGATCGGGAGGCTATGGCTACACCTTC. Translation: CASGYQPGSGGYGYTF.

This chain uses TRBV4-3 with TRBJ2-1, with D unclear. V lost 7 bases and J 7 bases, leaving 8 bases between the germline ends. CDR1 and CDR2 from the germline V gene are LGHNA and YSLEER. The CDR3 spans 11 residues. The CDR3 sequence: CASTSGNEQFF. The CDR3 bases are TGCGCCAGCACCAGTGGTAATGAGCAGTTCTTC.

This clone qualifies as medium-sized. The chain has TRBV27 and TRBJ2-7; 8 bases align to TRBD1. CDR1 and CDR2 from the germline V gene are MNHEY and SMNVEV (reference sequence). Trimming removed 2 bases from V and 3 bases from J; junction bases left unmatched: 9. The length of the CDR3 is 16 residues. CDR3 loop: CASSLPYTGQVYEQYF. The CDR3 bases are TGTGCCAGCAGTTTACCCTATACGGGACAGGTCTACGAGCAGTACTTC.

This clone showed up just a few times. The chain couples TRBV7-8 to TRBJ1-1; 9 nucleotides line up with TRBD1. With V trimmed by 5 bases and J by 7 bases, 8 bases remained unmatched. Germline loops: CDR1 SGHVS, CDR2 FQNEAQ. There are 14 residues in the CDR3. CDR3: CASSPRTGVFEAFF. The CDR3 DNA follows: TGTGCCAGCAGCCCCCGGACAGGGGTTTTTGAAGCTTTCTTT.

The rearrangement links TRBV6-1 to TRBJ1-1; D is undetermined. The germline V gene has CDR1 MNHNS and CDR2 SASEGT. The CDR3 runs 16 residues. Trimming shortened V by 1 base and J by 0 bases, and 12 bases separated the two germline ends. For the CDR3, the DNA is TGTGCCAGCAGTGAAGGCCCTAAGGTAATGAACACTGAAGCTTTCTTT. Translating it yields CASSEGPKVMNTEAFF.

This clone was seen just once. The rearrangement uses TRBV11-1 and TRBJ2-1; TRBD2 matches at 7 bases. The J segment lost 10 bases and the V segment lost 6 bases, leaving 15 bases of the junction unmatched. CDR1 is SGHAT, CDR2 FQDESV, per germline (reference sequence). The CDR3 is made up of 15 amino acids. CDR3 loop: CASSSRRGENSEQFF. The CDR3 region has the DNA TGTGCCAGCAGTTCAAGACGGGGGGAGAACTCGGAGCAGTTCTTC.

This clone was counted between two and nine times. Without the conserved terminal phenylalanine or tryptophan, this CDR3 likely stems from a read error. CDR3 nucleotide sequence: TGTGCCAGCAGTCATCGCGATAGGGTGAGAGAGCAGTACCTC. As protein: CASSHRDRVREQYL. The rearrangement links TRBV6-1 to TRBJ2-7; D not resolved. CDR3 length: 14 amino acids. Germline CDR1 MNHNS, CDR2 SASEGT. Trimming removed 5 bases at V and 7 bases at J, with 18 bases between.

This rearrangement joins TRBV6-1 to TRBJ2-3; 14 bases match TRBD2. Germline loops: CDR1 MNHNS, CDR2 SASEGT. The V gene end was trimmed by 7 bases and the J gene end by 11 bases; junction bases not matched to a gene: 5. The CDR3 contains 13 residues. CDR3 coding DNA: TGTGCCAGCACTGGGGGGACTAGCGGGAGGCAGTATTTT. Residues: CASTGGTSGRQYF.

This clone rates as medium-sized. This rearrangement joins TRBV6-4 to TRBJ1-2, with D possibly matching TRBD1 (6 bases). Trimming left V 5 bases short and J 6 bases short, with 13 bases between. The CDR3 contains 13 residues. The germline V gene encodes CDR1 MRHNA and CDR2 SNTAGT. This chain's CDR3 is CASSSRTADGYTF. The DNA for the CDR3 is TGTGCCAGCAGTTCTCGGACAGCCGATGGCTACACCTTC.

V usage is TRBV6-1 and J usage is TRBJ2-7, with 9 bases lining up with TRBD1. The CDR3 length is 14 residues. CDR1 is MNHNS, CDR2 SASEGT, per germline. Unmatched junction bases numbered 3, after V lost 5 bases and J lost 1 base. CDR3 loop: CASSSGQGSYEQYF. The CDR3 DNA sequence: TGTGCCAGCAGTTCGGGACAGGGTTCCTACGAGCAGTACTTC.

J is TRBJ1-3 and V is TRBV20-1, with D possibly being TRBD1 (5 bases). This CDR3 region has 16 residues. The germline V gene encodes CDR1 DFQATT and CDR2 SNEGSKA (reference sequence). Trimming pared 0 bases from V and 0 bases from J, leaving 12 bases between. The CDR3 reads CSARDYGGSSGNTIYF. The CDR3 bases are TGCAGTGCTAGAGATTACGGGGGAAGCTCTGGAAACACCATATATTTT.